Below, 27 T cell receptor beta chains from the same sample are listed, as sequenced in a study of tumor-infiltrating lymphocytes in primary liver carcinoma. Between about 17 and 34 mg of unsorted bulk tissue served as the source from which RNA and DNA were co-extracted. Constant-region priming of around 530 ng total RNA yielded TCR beta cDNA. Generation of the TCR beta libraries relied on three nested multiplex PCR rounds using slightly modified ARM-PCR. With TRBV1-TRBV30 forward primers and a C-beta reverse primer, the first two PCR rounds were run for roughly 10 cycles each. TCRdb analysed the multiplex PCR reads with MiXCR anew, one entry per CDR3 protein. The sample holds roughly 190,000 distinct CDR3 sequences, around 85% seen once. What was sequenced was tumor tissue from primary liver carcinoma. The receptors stem from a man in his forties with primary liver carcinoma and hepatitis B virus infection.

A remark on this clonotype: At one boundary the junction diverges from the germline segment, which might be a read error. The gene calls are TRBV5-6 and TRBJ1-1; D not certain. The CDR3 spans 14 residues. Germline V gene sequence: CDR1 SGHDT, CDR2 YYEEEE. CDR3 amino acids: CASRFRPAGEAAFF. CDR3 in DNA: TGTGCTAGCAGATTTAGACCAGCCGGTGAGGCAGCTTTCTTT. The variable domain in full, with the rest retrieved from reference TRBV5-6 and TRBJ1-1, is DAGVTQSPTHLIKTRGQQVTLRCSPKSGHDTVSWYQQALGQGPQFIFQYYEEEERQRGNFPDRFSGHQFPNYSSELNVNALLLGDSALYLCASRFRPAGEAAFFGQGTRLTVV.

The chain links TRBV29-1 to TRBJ2-3; D remains ambiguous. V dropped 6 bases and J dropped 12 bases, with 22 bases sitting between them. The CDR3 is 13 residues long. Germline V CDR1 and CDR2: SQVTM, ANQGSEA. The CDR3 region has the DNA TGCAGCGTGGGCTTAGGAAGCACAGATATACAGTATTTT. Translating gives CSVGLGSTDIQYF.

As to this clonotype: One end of the junction fails to match germline, which may point to a read error. The V and J genes are TRBV5-5 and TRBJ2-7; D unresolved. CDR1 and CDR2 (germline): SGHKS, YYEKEE (reference sequence). The CDR3 has 14 amino acids. Written as DNA, the CDR3 is TGTGCCAGTAACCTATCACTGAACGCCTACGAGCAGTACTTT. This gives the protein CASNLSLNAYEQYF.

Notes on this clonotype: A junction end diverges from the germline sequence, so it may reflect a read error. The chain carries TRBV28 and TRBJ2-3; no firm D call. The CDR3 covers 15 residues. CDR1 is MDHEN and CDR2 is SYDVKM in the germline V gene. The CDR3 is CASSFGLVRTDTQYF. DNA for the CDR3: TGTGCCAGCAGTTTTGGGTTAGTCCGCACAGATACACAGTATTTT.

On this clonotype itself: At one end, the junction sequence differs from germline, possibly due to a read error. V usage is TRBV6-5 and J usage is TRBJ1-1; D remains ambiguous. The CDR3 runs to 13 residues. CDR1 is MNHEY and CDR2 is SVGAGI in the germline V gene. CDR3 DNA sequence: TGTGTCAGCAGTTCCTCAAAAAACACTGAAGCTGTCTTT. Protein product: CVSSSSKNTEAVF.

Note on this clonotype: An end of the junction differs from the germline gene, which may be a read error. This sequence joins TRBV4-2 and TRBJ2-3, with D perhaps assigned TRBD1 or TRBD2 (5 bases each). This CDR3 region has 13 residues. CDR1 LGHNA and CDR2 YNFKEQ come from the germline V gene. CDR3 residues: CSSSQDQDSRDYF. Written as DNA, the CDR3 is TGTTCCAGCAGCCAAGATCAGGACTCGAGGGACTATTTT.

On this clonotype: Relative to the germline gene, one junction end is altered; a read error may explain this. This chain uses TRBV11-2 with TRBJ1-1, with a weak D call TRBD1 (5 bases). CDR3 length: 13 residues. Germline V gene lookup returns CDR1 SGHAT and CDR2 FQNNGV. CDR3 DNA sequence: TGCGCCAGCAGCTTGGGGGTGGACACTGAAGCTTTCTTT. Its translation: CASSLGVDTEAFF.

This rearrangement joins TRBV11-3 to TRBJ1-2, with TRBD1 identical over 7 bases. The trim removed 5 bases at V and 8 bases at J, leaving 20 bases unmatched. Germline V lookup: CDR1 SGHNT, CDR2 YENEEA. The CDR3 is 17 residues long. The CDR3 sequence: CASSRTGQSLSHSGYTF. DNA for the CDR3: TGTGCCAGCAGCCGAACGGGACAGTCCTTATCCCACTCCGGCTACACCTTC.

V and J are TRBV6-5 and TRBJ2-2, with TRBD2 matching over 14 bases. CDR3 size: 18 residues. V shed 6 bases, J shed 8 bases, and the junction held 14 bases outside the gene matches. Germline lookup yields CDR1 MNHEY and CDR2 SVGAGI. In nucleotides, the CDR3 is TGTGCCAGCAGATCGAACCTCGGGACTAGCGGGAGAAGTGGGGAGCTGTTTTTT. As protein: CASRSNLGTSGRSGELFF.

J is TRBJ1-5 and V is TRBV6-1, with no clear D. The CDR3 is 13 amino acids. V was cut by 3 bases and J by 5 bases, with 8 bases left in between. The germline CDR1 and CDR2 sequences are MNHNS and SASEGT. The DNA of the CDR3 is TGTGCCAGCAGTGAGCCCCATGATCAGCCCCAGCATTTT. It codes for CASSEPHDQPQHF.

Concerning this clonotype: A read error may account for a junction end that differs from germline. This chain joins TRBV6-5 and TRBJ2-4; maybe TRBD1 (6 bases). Germline V gives CDR1 MNHEY, CDR2 SVGAGI. The CDR3 contains 12 residues. The CDR3 region is CASTSRGDIQNF. DNA for the CDR3: TGTGCCAGCACCAGCAGAGGGGACATTCAGAACTTC.

With regard to this clonotype: This may come from a read error, since a much larger clone is one base off. This chain joins TRBV21-1 and TRBJ2-5. TRBV21-1 is a pseudogene. This CDR3 spans 12 amino acids. The CDR3 DNA follows: TGTGTCAGCATGAGGGACCAAGAGACCCAGTACTTC. As protein: CVSMRDQETQYF.

A word on this clonotype: The junction departs from germline at one end; a sequencing error may be responsible. The V gene is TRBV6-1, the J gene TRBJ1-5; D is unresolved. CDR1 is MNHNS, CDR2 SASEGT, per germline. The CDR3 totals 16 residues. CDR3 in DNA: TGTGCCAGTAGTGTCATTACAGTGCCCCGGTGGCAGCCACAGCATTTT. Translated: CASSVITVPRWQPQHF.

This clonotype was seen more than once but under ten times. Germline is not matched at one junction end, which may reflect a read error. J is TRBJ2-3 and V is TRBV11-3; tentatively, D is TRBD2 (6 bases). The length of the CDR3 is 16 residues. The germline V gene encodes CDR1 SGHNT and CDR2 YENEEA. CDR3: CPSSGSPAGGVDTQYF. The CDR3 nucleotides are TGTCCCAGCAGCGGCAGCCCGGCCGGAGGGGTGGATACGCAGTATTTT.

To note about this clonotype: The conserved phenylalanine or tryptophan normally closing the CDR3 is absent here, so this likely arose from a read error. The chain couples TRBV7-8 to TRBJ2-5; possibly TRBD1 for D (6 bases). Germline CDR1 is SGHVS and CDR2 is FQNEAQ. The V end was cut by 6 bases, the J end by 2 bases, with 19 bases between. This CDR3 is built from 16 residues. The CDR3 DNA reads TGTGCCAGCAGTTTGGTAACGACAGGCTTACAAGAGACCCAGTACGTC. This translates into CASSLVTTGLQETQYV.

On this clonotype itself: This is likely a read error, given that the CDR3 carries no conserved phenylalanine or tryptophan at its end. V usage is TRBV11-2 and J usage is TRBJ1-2; the match to TRBD1 covers 8 bases. The CDR3 spans 13 residues. Germline V gene lookup returns CDR1 SGHAT and CDR2 FQNNGV. The CDR3 loop reads CARSLDRDYGYTS. The CDR3, as DNA: TGTGCCAGGAGCTTGGACAGGGACTATGGCTACACCTCC.

Points on this clonotype: Germline and junction disagree at one end, which may indicate a read error. The rearrangement joins TRBV29-1 to TRBJ2-1, with 8 bases lining up with TRBD2. This CDR3 is built from 13 residues. Looked up from germline, CDR1 is SQVTM and CDR2 is ANQGSEA. CDR3 protein: CCGNSGKLYEQFF. CDR3 DNA sequence: TGTTGCGGGAATAGCGGGAAGCTCTATGAGCAGTTCTTC.

The chain is built from TRBV12-3 or TRBV12-4 and TRBJ2-1; 12 bases line up with TRBD2. This CDR3 region has 14 residues. The V gene end was trimmed by 8 bases and the J gene end by 10 bases; junction bases not matched to a gene: 9. The CDR3 coding sequence is TGTGCCAGCCGCTCTAGCGGGAGGGAGGGGGAGCAGTTCTTC. Its translation: CASRSSGREGEQFF.

This sequence joins TRBV6-1 and TRBJ2-1; 9 bases fit TRBD2. TRBJ2-7 explains the end of the DNA better; the J call may be wrong. Germline V gives CDR1 MNHNS, CDR2 SASEGT. This CDR3 has 14 amino acids. The CDR3 reads CASTSSGIYHEQYF. The CDR3 DNA is TGTGCCAGCACCTCTAGCGGGATTTATCATGAGCAGTACTTC.

Concerning this clonotype: One base away lies a much larger clone, so this may be a sequencing read error. The rearrangement joins TRBV5-4 to TRBJ2-4, with 7 positions matching TRBD2. Germline V lookup: CDR1 SGHNT, CDR2 YYREEE (reference sequence). The CDR3 loop spans 12 amino acids. The CDR3 region is CTSGTAKNIQYF. In DNA form, the CDR3 reads TGTACCAGCGGGACAGCCAAAAACATTCAGTACTTC.

A word on this clonotype: The junction shows a germline mismatch at one end, possibly a read error. V is TRBV11-3 and J is TRBJ2-1, with a tentative D call TRBD2 (6 bases). The germline V gene has CDR1 SGHNT and CDR2 YENEEA. The CDR3 runs 19 residues. The CDR3 DNA follows: TGTGCCAGCTGCTTAGGGCGGCAGGATACTCGGGGGTCCTACAATGAGCACATCTTC. This encodes CASCLGRQDTRGSYNEHIF.

The table lists this clonotype with many counts. The rearrangement uses TRBV24-1 and TRBJ2-1; TRBD2 matches at 10 bases. CDR1 is KGHDR and CDR2 is SFDVKD in the germline V gene. With 3 bases clipped from V and 0 bases from J, the junction kept 1 base outside the gene matches. The CDR3 has 16 amino acids. CDR3 coding DNA: TGTGCCACCAGTGATCCTAGCGGGAGCTCCTACAATGAGCAGTTCTTC. It yields the protein CATSDPSGSSYNEQFF.

The chain has TRBV5-5 and TRBJ2-2, with TRBD2 matching 10 bases. The CDR3 has 15 residues. V lost 5 bases to trimming and J lost 7 bases; unmatched junction nucleotides: 8. From germline, CDR1 is SGHKS and CDR2 YYEKEE (reference sequence). CDR3: CASSGTSVYIGELFF. CDR3 DNA sequence: TGTGCCAGCAGTGGGACTAGCGTCTATATCGGGGAGCTGTTTTTT.

The chain employs TRBV29-1 and TRBJ2-2; 9 bases are shared with TRBD2. The CDR3 length is 15 residues. The J segment lost 16 bases and the V segment lost 4 bases, leaving 19 bases of the junction unmatched. CDR1 and CDR2 (germline): SQVTM, ANQGSEA. The CDR3: CSVGTSATNTGGPFF. The DNA for the CDR3 is TGCAGCGTTGGGACTAGCGCGACGAACACCGGGGGGCCGTTTTTT.

As concerns this clonotype: This may come from a read error, since a much larger clone is one base off. The chain combines TRBV30 with TRBJ1-2, with TRBD1 matching 7 bases. The CDR3 contains 13 residues. Germline V CDR1 and CDR2: GTSNPN, SVGIG (reference sequence). CDR3 in DNA: TGTGCCTGGACAGGACAGGACAACTATGGCTACATCTTC. This codes for CAWTGQDNYGYIF.

Regarding this clonotype: A read error may account for a junction end that differs from germline. The chain employs TRBV29-1 and TRBJ1-2; D uncertain. Germline V CDR1 and CDR2: SQVTM, ANQGSEA. CDR3 length: 14 amino acids. In nucleotides, the CDR3 is TGTAACGTTGAAGCGGAAGAAGGAGTGGATGGCTACACCTTC. Encoded protein: CNVEAEEGVDGYTF. Filled out from reference TRBV29-1 and TRBJ1-2, the complete variable domain reads SAVISQKPSRDICQRGTSLTIQCQVDSQVTMMFWYRQQPGQSLTLIATANQGSEATYESGFVIDKFPISRPNLTFSTLTVSNMSPEDSSIYLCNVEAEEGVDGYTFGSGTRLTVV.

This clonotype occurred a few times. The V and J genes are TRBV28 and TRBJ2-5; D is unresolved. Germline CDR1 and CDR2: MDHEN and SYDVKM. The CDR3 loop spans 15 amino acids. With 6 bases removed from V and 4 bases from J, the gap between germline ends came to 18 bases. In DNA form, the CDR3 reads TGTGCCAGCAGCTCCCCAAAGGTGGGCGGAGAGACCCAGTACTTC. Its protein product is CASSSPKVGGETQYF.